This T cell receptor beta chain appears in the sequencing data of a study of low-dose radiotherapy and immunotherapy resistance in tumors. About the study: A dose of 0.5 Gy per fraction was delivered to Cohort 1 every 2 weeks, for a total of 6.5 Gy. With 1 Gy per fraction every two weeks, Cohort 2 accumulated 13 Gy across 26 weeks. Ipilimumab 1 mg/kg every six weeks, together with nivolumab 240 mg every two weeks, was given intravenously to patients.

Germline CDR1 and CDR2: PRHDT and FYEKMQ (reference sequence). This CDR3 spans 13 amino acids. Primers used for first-strand cDNA, a TRAV- and TRBV-specific set, covered both alpha and beta chains. TCRs were amplified for 15 to 20 PCR cycles with a constant-region primer and V-primer adapter. TCRdb analysed the reads with MiXCR anew, one entry per CDR3 protein. This table has fewer than 110,000 distinct CDR3 sequences, around 21% appearing once. About this clonotype: One base separates it from a far larger clone, so it is likely a read error.

The sample's time point: after trial treatment. Regarding treatment: LDRT plus nivolumab, ipilimumab, low-dose cyclophosphamide and aspirin (RACIN trial). The receptor's source is a male donor with prostate cancer. The V call is TRBV13, the J call TRBJ1-2, with 7 bases matching TRBD1. This sample comprised PBMCs, obtained after low-dose radiotherapy plus immunotherapy. The CDR3 sequence: CVSSLGQFYGYTF. The CDR3 coding sequence is TGTGTCAGCAGCCTGGGACAGTTCTATGGCTACACCTTC.